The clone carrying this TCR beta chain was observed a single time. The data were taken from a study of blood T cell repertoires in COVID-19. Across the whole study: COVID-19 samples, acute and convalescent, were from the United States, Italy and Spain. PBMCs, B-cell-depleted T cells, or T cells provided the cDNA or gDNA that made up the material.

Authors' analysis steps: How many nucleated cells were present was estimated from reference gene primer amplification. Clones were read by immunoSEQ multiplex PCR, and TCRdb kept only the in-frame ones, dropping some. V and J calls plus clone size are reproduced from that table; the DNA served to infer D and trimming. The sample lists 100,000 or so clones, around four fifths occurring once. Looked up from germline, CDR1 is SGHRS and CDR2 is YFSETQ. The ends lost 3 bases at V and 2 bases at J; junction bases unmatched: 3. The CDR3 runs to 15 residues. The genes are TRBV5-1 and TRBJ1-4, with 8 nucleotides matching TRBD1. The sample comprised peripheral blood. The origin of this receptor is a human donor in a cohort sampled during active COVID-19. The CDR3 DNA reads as TGCGCCAGCAGCTCTCGGACAGGGACTAATGAAAAACTGTTTTTT. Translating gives CASSSRTGTNEKLFF.